This T cell receptor (beta chain) was identified during a study of blood T cells in healthy people across ages. Together with a sample-barcoded 5' primer, a J-beta primer mix was included in a second PCR lasting about 7 to 11 cycles. TCRdb reanalysed the 5' RACE reads using MiXCR and keeps one entry per CDR3 protein. The sample yields under 2 million distinct CDR3 sequences, about 35% seen once. Input material: blood. The receptor was derived from a woman aged 30 to 39 in good health.

For the CDR3, the DNA is TGTGCCAGCAGTGACCCTGGGACAGGGAACGGCTACACCTTC. This codes for CASSDPGTGNGYTF. The chain employs TRBV6-4 and TRBJ1-2, with 9 bases fitting TRBD1. The CDR3 sequence is 14 residues long. Losses at the gene ends were 2 bases for V and 8 bases for J; bases not matched to a gene: 6. Germline V gene lookup returns CDR1 MRHNA and CDR2 SNTAGT.